This T cell receptor beta chain was retrieved from a study of blood T cell repertoires in COVID-19. Study details: Material from acute and convalescent COVID-19 was sourced from the United States, Italy and Spain. The analysed material was cDNA or gDNA that came from T cells, B-cell-depleted T cells, or PBMCs.

This CDR3 region has 17 residues. Germline V gives CDR1 SGHVS, CDR2 FNYEAQ. V was clipped by 0 bases and J by 5 bases; unmatched bases: 5. Per the study methods: Nucleated cell counts were estimated from reference gene primer amplification. Clones were sequenced by immunoSEQ multiplex PCR, and TCRdb holds only the in-frame ones, with some missing. V, J and clone size are those of that table, while D and trimming were read from the DNA. Here the sample spans 85,000 to 100,000 clones, about 85% being singletons. The sequencing sample was made of peripheral blood. This chain connects TRBV7-6 to TRBJ2-5; TRBD2 matches 14 bases. The TCR originated in a man in his sixties with acute or convalescent COVID-19. The CDR3 DNA follows: TGTGCCAGCAGCTTAGCGACTAGCGGGAGGGCCGAGGAGACCCAGTACTTC. It yields the protein CASSLATSGRAEETQYF.